These 9 T cell receptor beta chains came from one sample sequenced in a study of T cells in localized non-small cell lung cancer (dated by TCRdb to about 2020). The protocol used for the library was the immunoSEQ multiplex PCR assay. TCRdb holds this immuneACCESS table with in-frame rearrangements only. Some clones are missing; in checked studies, unresolved V genes explain under half, and the rest has no known cause. In this sample the table shows about 46,000 clones, roughly 79% of which occur a single time. The ten largest clones take up 15% to 20% of the sample. The sequencing here drew on peripheral blood mononuclear cells, taken before any cancer treatment. These receptors were taken from a man aged 35-75 years with stage III lung adenocarcinoma.

The rearrangement links TRBV19 to TRBJ1-6; D is uncertain. Trimming stripped 7 bases from V and 10 bases from J, with 20 bases between. The CDR3 consists of 15 residues. Per the germline V gene, CDR1 is LNHDA and CDR2 is SQIVND (reference sequence). The CDR3 bases are TGTGCCAGTACCCCCGTAGGATATGTTGGCTCACCCCTCCACTTT. Translating it yields CASTPVGYVGSPLHF.

The J gene is TRBJ2-3, the V gene TRBV13, with 9 nucleotides matching TRBD2. The CDR3 runs 16 residues. The V gene's germline CDR1 is PRHDT and CDR2 FYEKMQ (reference sequence). Trimming at V came to 6 bases and at J to 2 bases, leaving 9 bases not matched to a gene. CDR3 DNA sequence: TGTGCCAGCAGTCGTCTCGCGGGGGGGTCCACAGATACGCAGTATTTT. Amino acid sequence: CASSRLAGGSTDTQYF.

This clone was found once. The V call is TRBV5-4, the J call TRBJ2-7; D not resolved. V shed 0 bases and J shed 3 bases, with 4 bases lying between them. Germline lookup yields CDR1 SGHNT and CDR2 YYREEE (reference sequence). The CDR3 covers 12 residues. CDR3 amino acids: CASSLEGYEQYF. The DNA of the CDR3 is TGTGCCAGCAGCTTGGAGGGCTACGAGCAGTACTTC.

The chain employs TRBV5-1 and TRBJ1-2; D may be TRBD1 (6 bases). The CDR3 is made up of 14 amino acids. Germline V gene lookup returns CDR1 SGHRS and CDR2 YFSETQ. V was clipped by 5 bases and J by 3 bases, with 14 bases between them. The CDR3 bases are TGCGCCAGCAGTACCGACAGGTGGGACTATGGCTACACCTTC. Its translation: CASSTDRWDYGYTF.

This clone came up a few times. The chain combines TRBV6-4 with TRBJ2-5, with D perhaps given as TRBD1 or TRBD2 (6 bases each). Trimming shortened V by 7 bases and J by 9 bases, and 12 bases separated the two germline ends. Germline-derived CDR1 and CDR2 are MRHNA and SNTAGT. The CDR3 has 11 residues. The CDR3 sequence is CASKRGVAQYF. In nucleotides, the CDR3 is TGTGCCAGCAAAAGGGGGGTGGCCCAGTACTTC.

The chain uses TRBV4-1 and TRBJ2-3, with D possibly being TRBD2 (6 bases). V was trimmed by 5 bases and J by 2 bases, leaving 14 bases between them. This CDR3 comprises 15 residues. Germline lookup yields CDR1 MGHRA and CDR2 YSYEKL. The CDR3 region is CASSVGTLDTDTQYF. The CDR3, as DNA: TGCGCCAGCAGCGTTGGGACTCTCGACACAGATACGCAGTATTTT.

The V and J genes are TRBV10-3 and TRBJ1-2; TRBD1 might be the D (6 bases). The CDR3 length is 15 residues. The V end was cut by 3 bases, the J end by 2 bases, with 13 bases between. CDR1 is ENHRY, CDR2 SYGVKD, per germline. The CDR3 here is CAISDGGLGNYGYTF. As DNA, the CDR3 is TGTGCCATCAGTGACGGGGGGCTCGGGAACTATGGCTACACCTTC.

The CDR3 nucleotides read TGTGCCAGTACCCTCGGGACTTTCACAGATACGCAGTATTTT. Its translation is CASTLGTFTDTQYF. The chain recombines TRBV19 with TRBJ2-3, with D maybe TRBD2 (6 bases). Germline assignment: CDR1 LNHDA and CDR2 SQIVND (reference sequence). V shed 7 bases and J shed 2 bases, with 13 bases lying between them. The CDR3 sequence is 14 residues long.

This clone was seen only a few times. The CDR3 reads CSVSGLRKISSYEQYF. CDR3 DNA: TGCAGCGTATCGGGACTACGCAAGATCAGCTCCTACGAGCAGTACTTC. The V gene is TRBV29-1, the J gene TRBJ2-7, with 7 bases that match TRBD2. J lost 0 bases, V lost 6 bases, and 14 bases had no gene match. The CDR3 consists of 16 residues. From germline, CDR1 is SQVTM and CDR2 ANQGSEA.